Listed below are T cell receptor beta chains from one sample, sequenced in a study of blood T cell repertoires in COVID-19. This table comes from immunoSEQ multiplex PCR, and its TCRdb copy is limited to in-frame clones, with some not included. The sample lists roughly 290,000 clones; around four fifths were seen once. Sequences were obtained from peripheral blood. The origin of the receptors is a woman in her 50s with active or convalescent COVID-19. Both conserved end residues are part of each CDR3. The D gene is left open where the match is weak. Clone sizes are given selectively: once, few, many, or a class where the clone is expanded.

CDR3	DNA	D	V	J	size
CASSRDRDLDYTF	TGTGCCAGCAGCCGCGACAGGGATCTAGACTACACCTTC	TRBD1	TRBV28	TRBJ1-2	NA
CASSQESHSRYTEAFF	TGTGCCAGCAGCCAAGAGAGTCACAGTCGGTACACTGAAGCTTTCTTT	NA	TRBV14	TRBJ1-1	NA
CASSQDQRGRSPLHF	TGCGCCAGCAGCCAAGATCAGAGGGGGCGTTCACCCCTCCACTTT	TRBD1	TRBV4-1	TRBJ1-6	NA
CASSLVLYGYTF	TGTGCCAGCAGCTTGGTTCTCTATGGCTACACCTTC	NA	TRBV5-6	TRBJ1-2	NA
CASSLSETGGSYEQYF	TGTGCCAGCAGTCTATCCGAGACAGGGGGTTCCTACGAGCAGTACTTC	TRBD1	TRBV28	TRBJ2-7	NA
CASTTQGGTEAFF	TGCGCCAGCACCACCCAGGGCGGCACTGAAGCTTTCTTT	NA	TRBV5-1	TRBJ1-1	NA
CASSPPDRRNTEAFF	TGTGCCAGCTCACCACCAGACAGGAGGAACACTGAAGCTTTCTTT	NA	TRBV18	TRBJ1-1	NA
CASSEALGGLNEKLFF	TGTGCCAGCAGTGAAGCGCTTGGGGGCCTTAATGAAAAACTGTTTTTT	NA	TRBV2	TRBJ1-4	NA
CASSLGRGRTEAFF	TGCGCCAGCAGCTTGGGCAGGGGACGGACTGAAGCTTTCTTT	NA	TRBV5-1	TRBJ1-1	few
CASSQAQQEFYNEQFF	TGCGCCAGCAGCCAAGCTCAACAGGAGTTCTACAATGAGCAGTTCTTC	NA	TRBV4-1	TRBJ2-1	few
CASSMAGSMNTEAFF	TGTGCCAGTAGTATGGCAGGATCTATGAACACTGAAGCTTTCTTT	NA	TRBV19	TRBJ1-1	NA
CAISGAPPTEAFF	TGTGCCATCAGTGGAGCTCCACCCACTGAAGCTTTCTTT	NA	TRBV10-3	TRBJ1-1	NA
CASSQNWREGSYGYTF	TGTGCCAGCAGCCAAAATTGGCGGGAGGGTTCCTATGGCTACACCTTC	NA	TRBV4-2	TRBJ1-2	NA
CASSPLGGPNTGELFF	TGTGCCAGCAGCCCTCTCGGAGGGCCGAACACCGGGGAGCTGTTTTTT	NA	TRBV7-3	TRBJ2-2	NA
CASRQGYSPLHF	TGTGCCAGCAGACAGGGGTATTCACCCCTCCACTTT	TRBD1	TRBV3-1/TRBV3-2	TRBJ1-6	many
CASNIPDRGIQKLFF	TGTGCCAGCAATATTCCGGACAGGGGGATCCAAAAACTGTTTTTT	TRBD1	TRBV5-8	TRBJ1-4	NA
CASSYRIGNQPQHF	TGTGCCAGCAGTTATCGTATCGGCAATCAGCCCCAGCATTTT	NA	TRBV6-5	TRBJ1-5	NA
CASSLSPETQYF	TGTGCCAGCAGCCTATCCCCAGAGACCCAGTACTTC	NA	TRBV2	TRBJ2-5	NA
CSVGGGRGYPEAFF	TGCAGCGTTGGGGGGGGGCGCGGATACCCTGAAGCTTTCTTT	NA	TRBV29-1	TRBJ1-1	NA
CASSLTSGRSDTQYF	TGCGCCAGCAGCTTGACTAGCGGGAGATCAGATACGCAGTATTTT	TRBD2	TRBV5-1	TRBJ2-3	few
CASRLAGAKNIQYF	TGTGCCAGTAGATTGGCAGGGGCCAAAAACATTCAGTACTTC	NA	TRBV19	TRBJ2-4	NA
CASRAGLAENIQYF	TGTGCCAGCAGAGCGGGACTAGCGGAAAACATTCAGTACTTC	TRBD2	TRBV6-6	TRBJ2-4	NA
CASRPSGRGDTEAFF	TGTGCCAGCAGACCTAGCGGGAGAGGTGACACTGAAGCTTTCTTT	NA	TRBV6-5	TRBJ1-1	NA
CASSPPSGSSYEQYF	TGTGCCAGCTCACCACCGTCAGGGTCCTCCTACGAGCAGTACTTC	NA	TRBV18	TRBJ2-7	NA
CASSQTSGSTDTQYF	TGTGCCAGCAGCCAGACTAGCGGGAGCACAGATACGCAGTATTTT	TRBD2	TRBV4-2	TRBJ2-3	NA